Below are 14 T cell receptor beta chains sequenced from a single sample in a study of blood T cell repertoires in COVID-19. Assay used: immunoSEQ multiplex PCR; TCRdb lists only in-frame clones, some missing. The data contain about 230,000 clones, around 84% of them singletons. The sample comprised PBMCs or T cells enriched from blood (not recorded which). The receptors come from a young man who had recovered from COVID-19.

CDR3 sequence (DNA): TGTGCCAGCAGCTCCCATTCCGGGACAGGGGGTGAAAAACTGTTTTTT. As protein: CASSSHSGTGGEKLFF. This chain connects TRBV5-4 to TRBJ1-4; TRBD1 matches at 11 bases. The germline gives CDR1 SGHNT, CDR2 YYREEE (reference sequence). The CDR3 spans 16 residues. With 3 bases clipped from V and 7 bases from J, the junction kept 8 bases outside the gene matches.

The chain has TRBV5-6 and TRBJ1-4, with 9 bases lining up with TRBD1. The CDR3 spans 14 residues. V lost 3 bases to trimming and J lost 6 bases; unmatched junction nucleotides: 3. Germline V CDR1 and CDR2: SGHDT, YYEEEE. The CDR3 bases are TGTGCCAGCAGCTCCGGGACAGGGTATGAAAAACTGTTTTTT. Amino acid sequence: CASSSGTGYEKLFF.

The rearrangement links TRBV27 to TRBJ2-7, with TRBD1 matching over 11 bases. The CDR3 extends over 14 amino acids. Germline CDR1 MNHEY, CDR2 SMNVEV (reference sequence). V was clipped by 5 bases and J by 8 bases; unmatched bases: 8. Here the CDR3 reads CASSTPGQGGQQYF. As DNA, the CDR3 is TGTGCCAGCAGTACACCGGGACAGGGGGGCCAGCAGTACTTC.

The chain is built from TRBV29-1 and TRBJ1-2, with no clear D. The CDR3 is 14 residues long. Per germline, CDR1 SQVTM and CDR2 ANQGSEA. Trimming shortened V by 6 bases and J by 3 bases, and 17 bases separated the two germline ends. For the CDR3, the DNA is TGCAGCGTCCCTAACTCCGCCCGGGACTATGGCTACACCTTC. It codes for CSVPNSARDYGYTF.

The rearrangement joins TRBV12-3 or TRBV12-4 to TRBJ2-7; 10 nucleotides match TRBD1. The CDR3 has 12 residues. The V segment lost 7 bases and the J segment 5 bases; nucleotides outside the gene matches: 2. CDR3: CASTGTGDEQYF. The CDR3 DNA reads TGTGCCAGCACCGGGACAGGGGACGAGCAGTACTTC.

V usage is TRBV6-1 and J usage is TRBJ2-7, with D maybe TRBD1 (5 bases). V was shortened by 2 bases and J by 5 bases, with 7 bases between the two germline ends. This CDR3 spans 12 amino acids. Germline CDR1 MNHNS, CDR2 SASEGT. The CDR3 loop reads CASSEWGDEQYF. The CDR3 DNA reads TGTGCCAGCAGTGAATGGGGCGACGAGCAGTACTTC.

At least ten counts were recorded for this clone. The chain employs TRBV7-9 and TRBJ1-4; 7 bases are shared with TRBD1. V shed 5 bases, J shed 6 bases, and the junction held 3 bases outside the gene matches. The CDR3 spans 13 residues. CDR1 and CDR2 from the germline V gene are SEHNR and FQNEAQ (reference sequence). CDR3 region: CASSAGQDEKLFF. The DNA of the CDR3 is TGTGCCAGCAGCGCTGGACAGGATGAAAAACTGTTTTTT.

J is TRBJ2-2 and V is TRBV7-9, with 10 bases identical to TRBD2. J lost 7 bases, V lost 5 bases, and 10 bases had no gene match. CDR1 and CDR2 (germline): SEHNR, FQNEAQ (reference sequence). CDR3 size: 16 residues. The CDR3 protein is CASSEPAGGPGGELFF. In DNA, the CDR3 is TGTGCCAGCAGCGAACCAGCGGGAGGGCCCGGCGGGGAGCTGTTTTTT.

This clone was seen more than once but under ten times. The chain couples TRBV7-2 to TRBJ2-1, with TRBD1 identical over 7 bases. The CDR3 has 14 residues. Germline CDR1 reads SGHTA; CDR2 reads FQGNSA. The V gene end was trimmed by 5 bases and the J gene end by 5 bases; junction bases not matched to a gene: 6. The CDR3 reads CASSLGTANNEQFF. The CDR3 nucleotides are TGTGCCAGCAGCCTAGGGACAGCAAACAATGAGCAGTTCTTC.

Here the CDR3 reads CASSLGGDEQFF. The CDR3 DNA is TGCGCCAGCAGTCTGGGGGGTGATGAGCAGTTCTTC. This rearrangement joins TRBV5-1 to TRBJ2-1; a possible D gene is TRBD2 (6 bases). V lost 5 bases and J lost 8, with 11 bases in between. Germline V gene data show CDR1 as SGHRS and CDR2 as YFSETQ. The CDR3 loop spans 12 amino acids.

The V and J genes are TRBV9 and TRBJ2-2, with D possibly TRBD1 on 6 matching bases. The ends were cut back, 1 base at V and 7 bases at J, with 14 bases in the middle. This CDR3 spans 15 amino acids. Germline V gives CDR1 SGDLS, CDR2 YYNGEE. CDR3 sequence: CASSVIVRGSGELFF. The CDR3, as DNA: TGTGCCAGCAGCGTAATTGTCAGGGGAAGCGGGGAGCTGTTTTTT.

V usage is TRBV7-8 and J usage is TRBJ2-2; the match to TRBD1 covers 7 bases. With V trimmed by 0 bases and J by 7 bases, 14 bases remained unmatched. Germline V lookup: CDR1 SGHVS, CDR2 FQNEAQ. CDR3 length: 18 residues. CDR3 DNA: TGTGCCAGCAGCTTAGCCAGGACAGGACCCCTATTAGGCGGGGAGCTGTTTTTT. It is translated as CASSLARTGPLLGGELFF.

The V gene is TRBV19, the J gene TRBJ1-2; 9 bases fit TRBD1. CDR3 length equals 16 residues. Germline V gene sequence: CDR1 LNHDA, CDR2 SQIVND (reference sequence). With V trimmed by 3 bases and J by 6 bases, 11 bases remained unmatched. CDR3 coding DNA: TGTGCCAGTAGTATTCTTCCGGGACAGGGAAGGAATGGCTACACCTTC. Translating gives CASSILPGQGRNGYTF.

The chain carries TRBV5-1 and TRBJ1-3; a possible D gene is TRBD1 (6 bases). The germline V and J ends were trimmed by 4 bases and 5 bases, with 10 bases remaining between them. Germline CDR1 and CDR2: SGHRS and YFSETQ. The CDR3 length is 13 residues. The CDR3, as DNA: TGCGCCAGCAGCCGGGACAACCGAAACACCATATATTTT. Its translation: CASSRDNRNTIYF.